Each of the 28 T cell receptor beta chains below was sequenced from the same sample in a study of OX40 agonist ivuxolimab in advanced cancers. The protocol was immunoSEQ multiplex PCR, while the TCRdb copy is restricted to in-frame clones and leaves out a portion. Of 40,000 or so clones listed, more than 75% are singletons. The sample consisted of CD4+ or CD8+ T cells sorted from blood, taken in a trial of the OX40 agonist ivuxolimab. The receptors stem from an adult with an advanced solid tumor such as melanoma, head and neck, liver or kidney cancer.

Turning to this clone: The junction differs from germline at one of its ends, possibly a read error. The gene calls are TRBV11-2 and TRBJ2-7; TRBD2 aligns across 7 bases. The CDR3 covers 15 residues. Germline CDR1 and CDR2: SGHAT and FQNNGV. The CDR3 DNA follows: TGCGCCAGCAGCCAAGAGGGACTATACCAAGACGAGCAGTACTTC. This encodes CASSQEGLYQDEQYF. Variable domain in full (rest from reference TRBV11-2 and TRBJ2-7): EAGVAQSPRYKIIEKRQSVAFWCNPISGHATLYWYQQILGQGPKLLIQFQNNGVVDDSQLPKDRFSAERLKGVDSTLKIQPAKLEDSAVYLCASSQEGLYQDEQYFGPGTRLTVT.

The chain uses TRBV5-4 and TRBJ1-2; TRBD1 might be the D (5 bases). The CDR3 totals 15 residues. Germline CDR1 and CDR2: SGHNT and YYREEE (reference sequence). Trimming removed 4 bases from V and 6 bases from J, with 19 bases in between. CDR3 DNA: TGTGCCAGCAGCCTTCGACAAGGGGATGGCCATGGCTACACCTTC. Translation gives CASSLRQGDGHGYTF.

The chain carries TRBV16 and TRBJ2-7, with 7 bases identical to TRBD2. V shed 4 bases, J shed 2 bases, and the junction held 11 bases outside the gene matches. The CDR3 runs 16 residues. Per germline, CDR1 KGHSY and CDR2 FQNENV. CDR3 DNA sequence: TGTGCCAGCAGCCCGCGCCCCGCGGGGGTACCCTACGAGCAGTACTTC. Its protein is CASSPRPAGVPYEQYF.

This CDR3 reads CSAPEGNTIYF. CDR3 bases: TGCAGTGCCCCAGAGGGAAACACCATATATTTT. This rearrangement joins TRBV20-1 to TRBJ1-3; D ambiguous. The ends were cut back, 6 bases at V and 4 bases at J, with 7 bases in the middle. CDR1 DFQATT and CDR2 SNEGSKA come from the germline V gene (reference sequence). The CDR3 loop spans 11 amino acids.

This chain's CDR3 is CASSPGLAGVNEQFF. As DNA, the CDR3 is TGTGCCAGCTCACCGGGACTAGCGGGGGTCAATGAGCAGTTCTTC. The rearrangement joins TRBV18 to TRBJ2-1; TRBD2 matches at 14 bases. The CDR3 runs to 15 residues. Trimming took 3 bases from V and 6 from J; bases not matched to a gene: 1. Germline V gene sequence: CDR1 KGHSH, CDR2 LQKENI.

This clone appeared a single time. The V and J genes are TRBV5-4 and TRBJ1-1; TRBD1 is a possible D gene (6 bases). The germline CDR1 and CDR2 sequences are SGHNT and YYREEE (reference sequence). V lost 2 bases, J lost 1 base, and 9 bases lay in between. The CDR3 spans 14 residues. The CDR3 protein is CASSFLTGNTEAFF. In DNA, the CDR3 is TGTGCCAGCAGCTTCTTGACAGGGAACACTGAAGCTTTCTTT.

This clone was seen a few times. The V gene is TRBV30, the J gene TRBJ1-1; no firm D call. This CDR3 spans 12 amino acids. Trimming took 8 bases from V and 10 from J, leaving 20 bases between them. Germline assignment: CDR1 GTSNPN and CDR2 SVGIG (reference sequence). CDR3 in DNA: TGTGCCGGGGTGATGGACGGACCCCTAGCTTTCTTT. It is translated as CAGVMDGPLAFF.

The rearrangement links TRBV19 to TRBJ2-2; D remains ambiguous. The CDR3 sequence is 13 residues long. The germline gives CDR1 LNHDA, CDR2 SQIVND (reference sequence). V was pared by 0 bases and J by 6 bases, with 5 bases between. The CDR3 sequence: CASSIDIAGELFF. The CDR3 DNA reads TGTGCCAGTAGTATAGATATTGCCGGGGAGCTGTTTTTT.

This clone turned up a few times. Other DNA variants within this sample encode the same CDR3. The chain has TRBV11-2 and TRBJ2-3, with 8 bases matching TRBD1. From germline, CDR1 is SGHAT and CDR2 FQNNGV. The trim removed 5 bases at V and 4 bases at J, leaving 5 bases unmatched. The CDR3 has 14 amino acids. This CDR3 is CASSPGQGADTQYF. CDR3 bases: TGTGCCAGCAGCCCAGGACAGGGCGCAGATACGCAGTATTTT.

The V and J genes are TRBV7-9 and TRBJ2-7; 8 bases map to TRBD1. This CDR3 comprises 14 residues. V was pared by 6 bases and J by 5 bases, with 9 bases of the junction left unmatched. Germline CDR1 reads SEHNR; CDR2 reads FQNEAQ (reference sequence). Here the CDR3 reads CASSFDRGLDEQYF. In nucleotides, the CDR3 is TGTGCCAGCAGTTTCGACAGGGGCTTGGACGAGCAGTACTTC. The variable domain in full, with the rest retrieved from reference TRBV7-9 and TRBJ2-7, is DTGVSQNPRHKITKRGQNVTFRCDPISEHNRLYWYRQTLGQGPEFLTYFQNEAQLEKSRLLSDRFSAERPKGSFSTLEIQRTEQGDSAMYLCASSFDRGLDEQYFGPGTRLTVT.

This chain joins TRBV7-9 and TRBJ1-1; TRBD1 agrees at 7 bases. The CDR3 consists of 15 residues. CDR1 and CDR2 from the germline V gene are SEHNR and FQNEAQ (reference sequence). After removal of 3 bases from V and 1 base from J, the junction contained 5 bases not matched to a gene. The CDR3, as DNA: TGTGCCAGCAGCTTGACAGGGTCCGGGAACACTGAAGCTTTCTTT. Translation gives CASSLTGSGNTEAFF. Using reference TRBV7-9 and TRBJ1-1 for the parts outside the CDR3, the full variable domain is DTGVSQNPRHKITKRGQNVTFRCDPISEHNRLYWYRQTLGQGPEFLTYFQNEAQLEKSRLLSDRFSAERPKGSFSTLEIQRTEQGDSAMYLCASSLTGSGNTEAFFGQGTRLTVV.

The chain recombines TRBV29-1 with TRBJ2-7; possibly TRBD1 for D (6 bases). The CDR3 consists of 15 residues. The germline gives CDR1 SQVTM, CDR2 ANQGSEA. V was cut by 0 bases and J by 1 base, with 13 bases left in between. CDR3 DNA sequence: TGCAGCGTTGAAGATTGGGCAGGGGAGTCCTACGAGCAGTACTTC. It specifies CSVEDWAGESYEQYF.

The chain combines TRBV7-8 with TRBJ2-1, with TRBD2 as a possible D gene (5 bases). Per the germline V gene, CDR1 is SGHVS and CDR2 is FQNEAQ. The length of the CDR3 is 15 residues. V lost 1 base to trimming and J lost 5 bases, with 12 bases between them. CDR3 DNA sequence: TGTGCCAGCAGCTTAGGGGCGGGCGGAAACAATGAGCAGTTCTTC. Protein sequence: CASSLGAGGNNEQFF.

The chain joins TRBV19 to TRBJ1-4; D is unclear. Germline V CDR1 and CDR2: LNHDA, SQIVND (reference sequence). The V gene lost 2 bases and the J gene lost 3 bases, with 7 bases spanning the gap. This CDR3 has 14 amino acids. The CDR3 nucleotides are TGTGCCAGTAGTATAAAGGGCTCTAATGAAAAACTGTTTTTT. It codes for CASSIKGSNEKLFF.

The count of this clone is one. The chain links TRBV5-1 to TRBJ1-2, with 7 nucleotides matching TRBD1. CDR1 is SGHRS, CDR2 YFSETQ, per germline. CDR3 length: 16 amino acids. The junction had 9 bases not matched to a gene; V was cut back by 0 bases and J by 4 bases. The CDR3 DNA reads as TGCGCCAGCAGCTTGGACCTCAACAGGGGTGGCTATGGCTACACCTTC. This gives the protein CASSLDLNRGGYGYTF.

A note on this clone: Other DNA sequences in this sample translate to the same CDR3. The chain has TRBV7-9 and TRBJ1-1, with a possible D match to TRBD1 (5 bases). The CDR3 contains 12 residues. Deletions cut 1 base from V and 6 bases from J, with 6 bases between. The germline CDR1 and CDR2 sequences are SEHNR and FQNEAQ (reference sequence). The CDR3 region is CASSLEGAEAFF. The CDR3 DNA follows: TGTGCCAGCAGCTTAGAAGGGGCTGAAGCTTTCTTT.

The rearrangement joins TRBV7-9 to TRBJ1-3, with D uncertain. Trimming pared 0 bases from V and 0 bases from J, leaving 9 bases between. The V gene's germline CDR1 is SEHNR and CDR2 FQNEAQ (reference sequence). The CDR3 totals 16 residues. DNA for the CDR3: TGTGCCAGCAGCTTAGCGGGTGGGGACTCTGGAAACACCATATATTTT. This codes for CASSLAGGDSGNTIYF.

The rearrangement joins TRBV6-1 to TRBJ1-2; D not resolved. V was trimmed by 5 bases and J by 4 bases, leaving 14 bases between them. There are 14 residues in the CDR3. CDR1 MNHNS and CDR2 SASEGT come from the germline V gene. CDR3 residues: CASSHPPAIYGYTF. CDR3 sequence (DNA): TGTGCCAGCAGTCACCCACCGGCTATCTATGGCTACACCTTC.

The CDR3 loop is CASRISGTGAGEQYF. The CDR3, as DNA: TGTGCCAGCAGAATTTCCGGGACAGGGGCTGGGGAGCAGTACTTC. V is TRBV6-6 and J is TRBJ2-7; TRBD1 matches 10 bases. V shed 6 bases and J 7 bases; nucleotides not matched to a gene: 12. Germline CDR1 reads MNHNY; CDR2 reads SVGAGI (reference sequence). This CDR3 comprises 15 residues.

The chain combines TRBV4-1 with TRBJ2-1, with TRBD2 matching 8 bases. Germline CDR1 is MGHRA and CDR2 is YSYEKL. The CDR3 is made up of 15 amino acids. V shed 6 bases, J shed 4 bases, and the junction held 8 bases outside the gene matches. The CDR3 DNA follows: TGCGCCAGCAGTCCCGGGACTAGACCTTACAATGAGCAGTTCTTC. It yields the protein CASSPGTRPYNEQFF.

The chain links TRBV7-9 to TRBJ2-1; the D is unclear. The V end lost 1 base, the J end lost 8 bases, and 12 bases lay between the germline ends. This CDR3 is built from 14 residues. The germline V gene has CDR1 SEHNR and CDR2 FQNEAQ (reference sequence). Here the CDR3 reads CASSLDHPTDEQFF. DNA of the CDR3: TGTGCCAGCAGCTTAGATCACCCGACGGATGAGCAGTTCTTC.

The rearrangement links TRBV6-4 to TRBJ2-1; no firm D call. V was trimmed by 0 bases and J by 7 bases, leaving 4 bases between them. CDR1 is MRHNA, CDR2 SNTAGT, per germline. The CDR3 consists of 12 residues. As DNA, the CDR3 is TGTGCCAGCAGTGACTCAGGAAATGAGCAGTTCTTC. Residues: CASSDSGNEQFF.

The chain has TRBV28 and TRBJ2-3; 8 bases fit TRBD2. The trim removed 8 bases at V and 0 bases at J, leaving 7 bases unmatched. CDR3 length equals 15 residues. In germline, CDR1 is MDHEN, CDR2 SYDVKM. DNA for the CDR3: TGTGCCAGCCAAATACTAGCGGAAAGCACAGATACGCAGTATTTT. Translation gives CASQILAESTDTQYF.

The sample holds one count of this clone. The chain carries TRBV19 and TRBJ1-6; 8 bases fit TRBD1. This CDR3 contains 16 residues. From germline, CDR1 is LNHDA and CDR2 SQIVND (reference sequence). The J segment lost 5 bases and the V segment lost 4 bases, leaving 7 bases of the junction unmatched. CDR3 in DNA: TGTGCCAGTAGTAGACAGGGGAGATTCGATAATTCACCCCTCCACTTT. This gives the protein CASSRQGRFDNSPLHF.

This chain joins TRBV6-5 and TRBJ2-3; 15 bases are shared with TRBD2. CDR3 size: 16 residues. Germline loops: CDR1 MNHEY, CDR2 SVGAGI. The J segment lost 10 bases and the V segment lost 1 base, leaving 6 bases of the junction unmatched. DNA of the CDR3: TGTGCCAGCAGTTACTGGACTAGCGGGGGGGACCGATCGCAGTATTTT. It yields the protein CASSYWTSGGDRSQYF.

The rearrangement links TRBV28 to TRBJ1-2; D not resolved. Trimming removed 2 bases at V and 4 bases at J, with 8 bases between. Germline V gene data show CDR1 as MDHEN and CDR2 as SYDVKM. This CDR3 is built from 13 residues. The CDR3: CASSLMSSYGYTF. CDR3 sequence (DNA): TGTGCCAGCAGTTTAATGTCAAGCTATGGCTACACCTTC.

By sample fraction, this clone is medium-sized (0.01 to 0.1%). This CDR3 is CASSLEANTGELFF. The CDR3 DNA reads as TGCGCCAGCAGCTTGGAAGCGAACACCGGGGAGCTGTTTTTT. This rearrangement joins TRBV5-1 to TRBJ2-2; D not resolved. The CDR3 loop spans 14 amino acids. Germline values: CDR1 SGHRS, CDR2 YFSETQ. V gave up 0 bases and J gave up 0 bases, with 3 bases separating them.

The chain is built from TRBV28 and TRBJ1-1; D ambiguous. CDR3 length: 13 amino acids. Trimming removed 1 base from V and 3 bases from J, with 6 bases in between. The germline gives CDR1 MDHEN, CDR2 SYDVKM. The CDR3 region has the DNA TGTGCCAGCAGTTTATTAGGGTACACTGAAGCTTTCTTT. Translated, it gives CASSLLGYTEAFF.